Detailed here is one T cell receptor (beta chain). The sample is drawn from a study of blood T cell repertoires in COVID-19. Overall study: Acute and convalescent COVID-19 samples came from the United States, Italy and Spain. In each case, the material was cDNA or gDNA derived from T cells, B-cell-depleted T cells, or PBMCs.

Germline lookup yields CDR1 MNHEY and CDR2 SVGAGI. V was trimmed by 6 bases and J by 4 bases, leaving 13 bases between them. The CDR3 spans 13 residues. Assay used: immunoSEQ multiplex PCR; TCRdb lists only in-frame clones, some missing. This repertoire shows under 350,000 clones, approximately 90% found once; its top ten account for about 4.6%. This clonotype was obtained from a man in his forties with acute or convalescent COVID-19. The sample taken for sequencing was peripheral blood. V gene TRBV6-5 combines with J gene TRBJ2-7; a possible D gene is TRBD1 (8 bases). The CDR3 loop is CASRTGGGYEQYF. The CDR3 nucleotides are TGTGCCAGCAGAACAGGGGGAGGGTACGAGCAGTACTTC.